This T cell receptor (beta chain) was captured by sequencing in a study of yellow fever vaccine responses in identical twins. Findings and limits, study-wide: Reportedly, the T cell response mounted by twins to vaccine seemed partly convergent, partly personalized.

A note on this clonotype: Antigen unknown.

From the RT-PCR reads, TCRdb called clonotypes with MiXCR, one entry per CDR3 protein. The profile covers about 700 distinct CDR3 sequences, with roughly nine tenths appearing a single time and around 6.6% taken by the ten largest. Germline V gives CDR1 SNHLY, CDR2 FYNNEI. The V gene lost 2 bases and the J gene lost 4 bases, with 9 bases spanning the gap. The CDR3 spans 15 residues. The TCR was taken from a female donor who received the yellow fever vaccine. The specimen was T cells from blood (PBMCs), unsorted or a sorted subset (not recorded which), collected before or after yellow fever vaccination (not recorded which). The rearrangement uses TRBV2 and TRBJ1-6; no reliable D call. The CDR3 DNA sequence: TGTGCCAGCAGTGAAATCCCAGGATATAATTCACCCCTCCACTTT. This translates into CASSEIPGYNSPLHF.